This is a list of T cell receptor beta chains from one sample in a study of cytomegalovirus exposure and HLA in healthy donors. Method: immunoSEQ multiplex PCR; TCRdb's copy keeps in-frame clones and lacks some. This sample has some 140,000 clones; about 80% occur once, and the top ten carry roughly 1.2%. The sequencing input was PBMCs. The receptor set was obtained from a male donor in good health and CMV-seropositive. The CDR3 runs from the conserved cysteine through the conserved F or W. D genes are given only for firm matches. Rows may omit the clone size; those that give it use once, few, many or a size class.

>TRBJ2-7|TRBV4-1|.|.
TGCGCCAGCAGCCAAGTCTTTCAGGGCACCTACGAGCAGTACTTC
CASSQVFQGTYEQYF
>TRBJ2-7|TRBV7-9|few|.
TGTGCCAGCAGCTTAGTACCCACGAGTAGATACGAGCAGTACTTC
CASSLVPTSRYEQYF
>TRBJ1-5|TRBV6-5|.|TRBD1
TGTGCCAGCAGTTCTTTGACAGGGGGTTTTCAGCCCCAGCATTTT
CASSSLTGGFQPQHF
>TRBJ1-3|TRBV5-6|.|.
TGTGCCAGCAGTCGGGGGGCATTCTCTGGAAACACCATATATTTT
CASSRGAFSGNTIYF
>TRBJ1-5|TRBV6-5|.|.
TGTGCCAGCAGCTACATAGGGGGGGATCAGCCCCAGCATTTT
CASSYIGGDQPQHF
>TRBJ2-5|TRBV7-2|.|.
TGTGCCAGCAGCCCTGGACAGCCCGGGGAGACCCAGTACTTC
CASSPGQPGETQYF
>TRBJ2-1|TRBV11-2|few|.
TGTGCCAGCAGCTTAGGTCCCAGATACAATGAGCAGTTCTTC
CASSLGPRYNEQFF
>TRBJ2-1|TRBV28|.|.
TGTGCCAGCAGTTTTACCGGGTCCTACAATGAGCAGTTCTTC
CASSFTGSYNEQFF
>TRBJ2-3|TRBV5-4|.|.
TGTGCCAGCAGCTTGGGGGAGCCAGATACGCAGTATTTT
CASSLGEPDTQYF
>TRBJ2-2|TRBV9|.|TRBD2
TGTGCCAGCAGCGTGAGCGGGGCGAACACCGGGGAGCTGTTTTTT
CASSVSGANTGELFF
>TRBJ2-7|TRBV11-2|.|.
TGTGCCAGCAGCTTAGATCAATACGAGCAGTACTTC
CASSLDQYEQYF
>TRBJ2-7|TRBV6-5|.|TRBD1
TGTGCCAGCAGTTTCGGACAGGGAGAGTCCTACGAGCAGTACTTC
CASSFGQGESYEQYF
>TRBJ2-7|TRBV27|.|TRBD2
TGTGCCAGCAGGGTAGCGGGAGGCCCGGGCGAGCAGTACTTC
CASRVAGGPGEQYF
>TRBJ2-2|TRBV7-2|.|.
TGTGCCAGCAGTTTTAGCGGAAGCCACACCGGGGAGCTGTTTTTT
CASSFSGSHTGELFF
>TRBJ2-3|TRBV19|.|.
TGTGCCACCCGCTCCCAGCGGGGCACAGATACGCAGTATTTT
CATRSQRGTDTQYF
>TRBJ2-1|TRBV2|.|TRBD2
TGTGCCAGCAGTAATACCCTTGGCGGGGGGGCAAGGAATGAGCAGTTCTTC
CASSNTLGGGARNEQFF
>TRBJ2-1|TRBV9|.|.
TGTGCCAGCAGCGTAGTAAATTCCCCCTACAATGAGCAGTTCTTC
CASSVVNSPYNEQFF
>TRBJ1-3|TRBV5-1|few|TRBD1
TGCGCCAGCAGCTTGGGGACAGGGGTTCTGAACACCATATATTTT
CASSLGTGVLNTIYF
>TRBJ2-7|TRBV14|few|.
TGTGCCAGCAGCCCCTTTACGCGGGAGCAGTACTTC
CASSPFTREQYF
>TRBJ2-1|TRBV27|.|TRBD2
TGTGCCAGCAGTGGGACTAGCTTTTATGTTTTCAATGAGCAGTTCTTC
CASSGTSFYVFNEQFF
>TRBJ1-2|TRBV5-1|.|TRBD1
TGCGCCAGCAGCTTGGGGGGGACAGATTATGGCTACACCTTC
CASSLGGTDYGYTF
>TRBJ2-2|TRBV7-9|.|TRBD2
TGTGCCGTCCTTTCTAGCGGGGGAAACACCGGGGAGCTGTTTTTT
CAVLSSGGNTGELFF
>TRBJ2-7|TRBV4-1|.|TRBD1
TGCGCCAGCAGCCAAGAGGGGACAGGACCCTACGAGCAGTACTTC
CASSQEGTGPYEQYF
>TRBJ1-4|TRBV15|.|.
TGTGCCACCAGCAGAGAACGTCAGGGGACGGTTAATGAAAAACTGTTTTTT
CATSRERQGTVNEKLFF
>TRBJ2-3|TRBV19|once|TRBD1
TGTGCCAGTACCCTGACAGGGGGGGAGAGCACAGATACGCAGTATTTT
CASTLTGGESTDTQYF
>TRBJ2-7|TRBV11-2|.|TRBD2
TGTGCCAGCAGCTTGACTAGCGGGGGGGCCGAGCAGTACTTC
CASSLTSGGAEQYF
>TRBJ2-7|TRBV4-3|.|.
TGCGCCAGCAGCGCTCAGGTAGCGCAAGGCTCCTACGAGCAGTACTTC
CASSAQVAQGSYEQYF
>TRBJ1-4|TRBV5-1|.|.
TGCGCCAGCAGCCCCGGACAGCCAGAGTCTGAAAAACTGTTTTTT
CASSPGQPESEKLFF
>TRBJ1-1|TRBV5-4|.|.
TGTGCCAGCAGCGCGGAAGTTGTCCCGGAAGCTTTCTTT
CASSAEVVPEAFF
>TRBJ2-4|TRBV19|.|.
TGTGCCAGTAGGCCCCGGGGAGGAGACAAAAACATTCAGTACTTC
CASRPRGGDKNIQYF